This T cell receptor beta chain was found in a study of control samples from healthy donors and cancer patients. Germline CDR1 reads SGHTA; CDR2 reads FQGTGA. The CDR3 is made up of 13 amino acids. Trimming took 5 bases from V and 5 from J, leaving 12 bases between them. Clones were sequenced by immunoSEQ multiplex PCR, and TCRdb holds only the in-frame ones, with some missing. The sample holds 100,000 to 150,000 clones, 75% to 95% seen once. The receptor was derived from a man aged 40-49 years in good health. The sample consisted of blood. The V call is TRBV7-3, the J call TRBJ2-5, with D possibly being TRBD2 (5 bases). CDR3 coding DNA: TGTGCCAGCAGCATTCGGCGAGGGGAGACCCAGTACTTC. Protein product: CASSIRRGETQYF. Variable domain in full (rest from reference TRBV7-3 and TRBJ2-5): GAGVSQTPSNKVTEKGKYVELRCDPISGHTALYWYRQSLGQGPEFLIYFQGTGAADDSGLPNDRFFAVRPEGSVSTLKIQRTERGDSAVYLCASSIRRGETQYFGPGTRLLVL.